Below are 10 T cell receptor beta chains sequenced from a single sample in a study of long-term antiretroviral therapy in people with HIV (dated by TCRdb to between 2022 and 2023). The immunoSEQ hsTCRB v3.0 assay was used at survey level resolution to sequence the TRB variable region. This immuneACCESS table, as held by TCRdb, lists in-frame sequences with V and J called but not all clones. Of the missing ones, under half trace to an unresolved V gene in checked studies; the others have no known cause. A total of 9,500 to 15,000 clones appear in this sample, 70% to 85% of them only once. Clones ranked in the top ten supply roughly 14% of the sample. Sequences were derived from unsorted PBMCs, sampled 3 to 3.3 years before starting antiretroviral therapy. The receptors come from a man between 40 and 49 years old with HIV.

This chain connects TRBV30 to TRBJ2-2; D unresolved. Trimming shortened V by 0 bases and J by 3 bases, and 8 bases separated the two germline ends. The CDR3 loop spans 14 amino acids. Germline lookup yields CDR1 GTSNPN and CDR2 SVGIG (reference sequence). The CDR3 spells CAWSVQADTGELFF. For the CDR3, the DNA is TGTGCCTGGAGTGTACAAGCCGACACCGGGGAGCTGTTTTTT.

This clone has just one count. The genes are TRBV7-3 and TRBJ1-1; 8 bases are a match to TRBD1. Germline-derived CDR1 and CDR2 are SGHTA and FQGTGA. The V and J ends lost 6 bases and 6 bases, in that order; junction bases with no gene match: 12. This CDR3 contains 15 residues. The DNA for the CDR3 is TGTGCCAGCAGTCAATTCACCGGGACAGGTCCTGAAGCTTTCTTT. Residues: CASSQFTGTGPEAFF.

The genes are TRBV9 and TRBJ2-7; weak D call: TRBD1 (6 bases). The CDR3 has 15 residues. In germline, CDR1 is SGDLS, CDR2 YYNGEE. V lost 0 bases, J lost 5 bases, and 15 bases lay in between. The CDR3 protein is CASSVGPTGFDEQYF. The CDR3 DNA follows: TGTGCCAGCAGCGTAGGGCCTACAGGGTTCGACGAGCAGTACTTC. The full variable domain, completed using reference TRBV9 and TRBJ2-7, is DSGVTQTPKHLITATGQRVTLRCSPRSGDLSVYWYQQSLDQGLQFLIQYYNGEERAKGNILERFSAQQFPDLHSELNLSSLELGDSALYFCASSVGPTGFDEQYFGPGTRLTVT.

The CDR3 region has the DNA TGTGCCAGCACTTTCATCAGGGATGGGCAGCCCCAGCATTTT. Translation gives CASTFIRDGQPQHF. The chain is built from TRBV2 and TRBJ1-5; D perhaps matches TRBD1 (5 bases). V lost 7 bases, J lost 7 bases, and 17 bases lay in between. The CDR3 is 14 residues long. Germline-derived CDR1 and CDR2 are SNHLY and FYNNEI.

This clone was detected once. At one end, the junction sequence differs from germline, possibly due to a read error. This sequence joins TRBV5-4 and TRBJ2-7; the D is unclear. The CDR3 contains 16 residues. CDR1 and CDR2 (germline): SGHNT, YYREEE (reference sequence). CDR3 bases: TGCGCCAGCAGCCAAGATCCCGACATGGACTCCTACGAGCAGTACTTC. The encoded protein is CASSQDPDMDSYEQYF.

J is TRBJ1-3 and V is TRBV9; D is perhaps TRBD1 (5 bases). Trimming left V 0 bases short and J 10 bases short, with 20 bases between. Germline assignment: CDR1 SGDLS and CDR2 YYNGEE. The CDR3 loop spans 16 amino acids. For the CDR3, the DNA is TGTGCCAGCAGCGTAGCCGGGGGGTCCACTCAAAGGACCATATATTTT. Its protein product is CASSVAGGSTQRTIYF. The full variable domain, in which reference TRBV9 and TRBJ1-3 provide the parts outside the CDR3, is DSGVTQTPKHLITATGQRVTLRCSPRSGDLSVYWYQQSLDQGLQFLIQYYNGEERAKGNILERFSAQQFPDLHSELNLSSLELGDSALYFCASSVAGGSTQRTIYFGEGSWLTVV.

This sequence joins TRBV9 and TRBJ1-2, with D unresolved. The CDR3 sequence is 14 residues long. Per the germline V gene, CDR1 is SGDLS and CDR2 is YYNGEE. Trimming stripped 0 bases from V and 2 bases from J, with 8 bases between. The CDR3: CASSVEGTNYGYTF. CDR3 DNA: TGTGCCAGCAGCGTAGAGGGCACAAACTATGGCTACACCTTC.

This clone was recorded a few times. The chain has TRBV4-3 and TRBJ1-5; no clear D gene. The germline CDR1 and CDR2 sequences are LGHNA and YSLEER. This CDR3 has 15 amino acids. Trimming shortened V by 0 bases and J by 3 bases, and 9 bases separated the two germline ends. The CDR3 here is CASSQDRQYNQPQHF. For the CDR3, the DNA is TGCGCCAGCAGCCAAGATCGGCAGTACAATCAGCCCCAGCATTTT.

This chain uses TRBV4-2 with TRBJ2-7, with unresolved D. The length of the CDR3 is 14 residues. Germline CDR1 and CDR2: LGHNA and YNFKEQ. The V end lost 2 bases, the J end lost 3 bases, and 11 bases lay between the germline ends. The CDR3 DNA reads as TGTGCCAGCAGCCAAACGCCGGAGATCTACGAGCAGTACTTC. It specifies CASSQTPEIYEQYF.

This clone was detected only once. The genes are TRBV7-9 and TRBJ1-5; D uncertain. CDR1 is SEHNR, CDR2 FQNEAQ, per germline (reference sequence). Trimming left V 0 bases short and J 5 bases short, with 5 bases between. This CDR3 is built from 13 residues. The CDR3 sequence is CASSLAPHQPQHF. CDR3 coding DNA: TGTGCCAGCAGCTTAGCCCCTCATCAGCCCCAGCATTTT.